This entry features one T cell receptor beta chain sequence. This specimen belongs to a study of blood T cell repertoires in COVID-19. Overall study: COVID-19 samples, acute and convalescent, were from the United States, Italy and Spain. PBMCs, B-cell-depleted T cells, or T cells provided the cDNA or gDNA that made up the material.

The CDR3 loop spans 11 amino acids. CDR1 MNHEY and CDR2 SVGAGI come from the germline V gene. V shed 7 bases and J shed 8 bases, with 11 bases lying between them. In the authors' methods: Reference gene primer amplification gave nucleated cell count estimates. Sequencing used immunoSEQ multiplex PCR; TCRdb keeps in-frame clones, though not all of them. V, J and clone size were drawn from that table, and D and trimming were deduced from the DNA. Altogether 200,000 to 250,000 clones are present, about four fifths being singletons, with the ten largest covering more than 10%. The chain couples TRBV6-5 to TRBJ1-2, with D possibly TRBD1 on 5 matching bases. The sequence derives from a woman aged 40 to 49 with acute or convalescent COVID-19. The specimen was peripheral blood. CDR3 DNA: TGTGCCAGCACCCGGGGGTGGGGCTACACCTTC. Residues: CASTRGWGYTF.